This TCR beta chain was recorded in a study of a mutant IDH1 vaccine in newly diagnosed glioma. Turning to the study itself: Patients were pretreated with radiotherapy, temozolomide, or both, mostly both. Study-wide points: Changes in top peripheral clonotypes did not appear linked to pseudoprogression.

Profiled with immunoSEQ multiplex PCR; TCRdb holds only in-frame clones, not every one. The data contain 35,000 to 45,000 clones, roughly 83% of them singletons. Time point denoted: week 35, safety follow-up. It was 300 ug of mutant IDH1 20-mer peptide that made up each vaccine dose, given with topical imiquimod. This clone came up once. Its antigen remains unknown. The TCR comes from a woman between 50 and 59 years old with glioma. The starting material was PBMCs, obtained from a glioma patient whose treatment included an IDH1 peptide vaccine.

Written as DNA, the CDR3 is TGCGCCAGCAGCCAAGGGACGTCCCGGGTAGCCAAAAACATTCAGTACTTC. Translation gives CASSQGTSRVAKNIQYF. The V gene is TRBV4-1, the J gene TRBJ2-4; D is undetermined. Per the germline V gene, CDR1 is MGHRA and CDR2 is YSYEKL. The V and J ends lost 1 base and 0 bases respectively, with 13 bases between them. The CDR3 covers 17 residues.